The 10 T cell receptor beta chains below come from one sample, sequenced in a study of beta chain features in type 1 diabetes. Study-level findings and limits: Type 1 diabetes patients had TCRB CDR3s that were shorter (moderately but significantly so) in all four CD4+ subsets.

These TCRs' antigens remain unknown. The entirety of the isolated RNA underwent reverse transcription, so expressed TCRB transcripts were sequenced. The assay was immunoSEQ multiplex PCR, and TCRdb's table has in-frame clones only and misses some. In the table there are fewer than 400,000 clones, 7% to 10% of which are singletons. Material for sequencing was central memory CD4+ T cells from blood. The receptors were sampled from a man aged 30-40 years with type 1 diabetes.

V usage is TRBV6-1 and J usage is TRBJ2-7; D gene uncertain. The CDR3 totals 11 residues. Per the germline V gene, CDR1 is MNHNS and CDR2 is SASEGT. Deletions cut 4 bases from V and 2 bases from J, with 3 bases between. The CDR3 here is CASSGTYEQYF. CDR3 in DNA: TGTGCCAGCAGTGGGACCTACGAGCAGTACTTC.

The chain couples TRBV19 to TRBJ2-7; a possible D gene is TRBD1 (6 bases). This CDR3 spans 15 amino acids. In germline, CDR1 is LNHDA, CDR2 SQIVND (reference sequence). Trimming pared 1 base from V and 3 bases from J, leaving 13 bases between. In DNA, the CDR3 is TGTGCCAGTAGTATAGCTACAGGGCAAGGCTACGAGCAGTACTTC. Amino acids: CASSIATGQGYEQYF.

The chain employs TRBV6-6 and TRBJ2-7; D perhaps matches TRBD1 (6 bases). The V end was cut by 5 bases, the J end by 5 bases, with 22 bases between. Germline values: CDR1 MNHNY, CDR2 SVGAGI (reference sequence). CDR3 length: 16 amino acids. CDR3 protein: CASSLPPGQGTNEQYF. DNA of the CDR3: TGTGCCAGCAGTCTACCGCCGGGACAAGGGACCAACGAGCAGTACTTC.

The CDR3 DNA reads TGTGCCAGCCTAGCGGGGGCCATGGAAGAGACCCAGTACTTC. This codes for CASLAGAMEETQYF. The rearrangement uses TRBV2 and TRBJ2-5, with 10 nucleotides matching TRBD2. The V segment lost 8 bases and the J segment 3 bases; nucleotides outside the gene matches: 6. From germline, CDR1 is SNHLY and CDR2 FYNNEI. The CDR3 has 14 amino acids. Filled out from reference TRBV2 and TRBJ2-5, the complete variable domain reads EPEVTQTPSHQVTQMGQEVILRCVPISNHLYFYWYRQILGQKVEFLVSFYNNEISEKSEIFDDQFSVERPDGSNFTLKIRSTKLEDSAMYFCASLAGAMEETQYFGPGTRLLVL.

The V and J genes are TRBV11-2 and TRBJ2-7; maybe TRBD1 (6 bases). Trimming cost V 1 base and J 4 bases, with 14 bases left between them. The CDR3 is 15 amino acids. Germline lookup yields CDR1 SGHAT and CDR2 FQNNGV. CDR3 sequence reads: CASSLGPGQQYEQYF. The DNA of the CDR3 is TGTGCCAGCAGCTTAGGGCCAGGACAGCAATACGAGCAGTACTTC.

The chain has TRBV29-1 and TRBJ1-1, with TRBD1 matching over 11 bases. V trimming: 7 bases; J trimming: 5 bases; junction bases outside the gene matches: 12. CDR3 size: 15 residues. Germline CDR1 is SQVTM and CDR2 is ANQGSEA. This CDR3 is CSAKGQGAVGTEAFF. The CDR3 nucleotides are TGCAGCGCCAAAGGACAGGGGGCGGTAGGAACTGAAGCTTTCTTT.

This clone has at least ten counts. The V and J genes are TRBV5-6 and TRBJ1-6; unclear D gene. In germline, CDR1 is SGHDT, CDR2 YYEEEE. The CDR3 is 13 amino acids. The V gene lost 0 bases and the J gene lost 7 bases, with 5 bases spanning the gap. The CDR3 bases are TGTGCCAGCAGCTTGGACCAGAATTCACCCCTCCACTTT. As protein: CASSLDQNSPLHF.

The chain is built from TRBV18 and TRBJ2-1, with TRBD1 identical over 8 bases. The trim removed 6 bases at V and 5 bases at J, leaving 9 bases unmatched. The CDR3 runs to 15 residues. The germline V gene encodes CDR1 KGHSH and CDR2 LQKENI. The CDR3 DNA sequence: TGTGCCAGCTCGGACAGGGCCCTCAGTGACAATGAGCAGTTCTTC. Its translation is CASSDRALSDNEQFF.

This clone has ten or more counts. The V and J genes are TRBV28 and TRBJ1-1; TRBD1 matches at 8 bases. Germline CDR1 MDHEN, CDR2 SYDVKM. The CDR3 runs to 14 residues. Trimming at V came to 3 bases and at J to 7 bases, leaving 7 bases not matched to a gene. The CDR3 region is CASSLTGAQGEAFF. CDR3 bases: TGTGCCAGCAGTTTGACAGGGGCCCAAGGTGAAGCTTTCTTT.

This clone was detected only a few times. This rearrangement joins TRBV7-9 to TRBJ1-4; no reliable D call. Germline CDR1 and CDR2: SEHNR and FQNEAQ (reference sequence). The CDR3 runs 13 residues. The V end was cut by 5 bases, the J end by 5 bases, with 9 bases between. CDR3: CASSPTANEKLFF. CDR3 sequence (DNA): TGTGCCAGCAGCCCGACGGCAAATGAAAAACTGTTTTTT.